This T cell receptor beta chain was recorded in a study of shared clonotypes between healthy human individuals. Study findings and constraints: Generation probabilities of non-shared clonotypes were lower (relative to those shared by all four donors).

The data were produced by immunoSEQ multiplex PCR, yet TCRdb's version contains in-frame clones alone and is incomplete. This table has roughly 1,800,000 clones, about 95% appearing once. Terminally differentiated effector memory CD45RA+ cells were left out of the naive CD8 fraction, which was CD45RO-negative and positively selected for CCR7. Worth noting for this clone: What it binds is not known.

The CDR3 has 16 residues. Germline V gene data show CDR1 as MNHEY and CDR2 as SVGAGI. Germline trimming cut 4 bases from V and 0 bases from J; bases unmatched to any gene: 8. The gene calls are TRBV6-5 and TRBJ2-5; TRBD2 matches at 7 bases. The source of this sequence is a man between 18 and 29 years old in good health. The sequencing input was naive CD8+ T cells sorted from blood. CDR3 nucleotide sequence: TGTGCCAGCAGTTCCGCTAGCGGAGCCTACCAAGAGACCCAGTACTTC. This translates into CASSSASGAYQETQYF.